The rows below give T cell receptor beta chains drawn from one sample of a study of Graves' ophthalmopathy and Graves' hyperthyroidism. TCRdb itself ran the multiplex PCR reads through MiXCR, one entry per CDR3 protein. Found here are roughly 610,000 distinct CDR3 sequences, 22% of them singletons; the top ten hold roughly 6.9%. The sequenced sample was peripheral blood. The receptors originated from a woman aged 18-30 years with stable Graves' hyperthyroidism. Some clones in this sample may be carry-over from other donors' samples. Both conserved end residues are part of each CDR3. A D gene is named only where the DNA matches it firmly. Not all rows give a size; the values are once, few, many and, for expanded clones, a class.

size	V	D	CDR3
many	TRBV12-3/TRBV12-4	TRBD1	CASSAEILRGRVEQPQHF
many	TRBV6-2/TRBV6-3	TRBD1	CASSYSGQGWQPQHF
many	TRBV6-1	TRBD1	CASSEQGDTGELFF
many	TRBV18	-	CASSPKSGTEAFF
-	TRBV3-1	-	CASSPHGNKGTGELFF
-	TRBV20-1	-	CSAISRQTNQPQHF
many	TRBV6-4	-	CASSVYVRQHSNQPQHF
many	TRBV29-1	-	CSVEEGARSGELFF
-	TRBV30	TRBD1	CAWSAHRDRGEAFF
-	TRBV19	-	CASSRGRRTGELFF
many	TRBV12-3/TRBV12-4	TRBD2	CASSFGGGVNIQYF
many	TRBV7-9	-	CASSPTLSSSTDFSYEQYF
few	TRBV20-1	-	CSASGYGNTIYF
many	TRBV20-1	-	CSAGSGNYGYTF
many	TRBV6-2/TRBV6-3	-	CASSYQGYGYTF